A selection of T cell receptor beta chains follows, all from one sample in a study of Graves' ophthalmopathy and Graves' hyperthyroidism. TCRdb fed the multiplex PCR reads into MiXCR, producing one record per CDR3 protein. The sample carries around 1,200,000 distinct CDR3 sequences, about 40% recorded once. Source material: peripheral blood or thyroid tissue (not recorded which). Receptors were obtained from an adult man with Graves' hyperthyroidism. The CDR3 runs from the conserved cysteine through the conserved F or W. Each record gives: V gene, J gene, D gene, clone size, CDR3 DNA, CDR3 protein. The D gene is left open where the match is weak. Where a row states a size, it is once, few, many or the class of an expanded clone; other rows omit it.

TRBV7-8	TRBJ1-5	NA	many	TGTGCCAGCAGCTCCGGGAGACCTCATAGCAATCAGCCCCAGCATTTT	CASSSGRPHSNQPQHF
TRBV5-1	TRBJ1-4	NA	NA	TGCGCCAGCAGCTTGGGGACAGTCGAAGAACTGTTTTTT	CASSLGTVEELFF
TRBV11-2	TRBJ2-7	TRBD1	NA	TGTGCCAGCAGCCTCCGACAGGGGGGCTCCTACGACGAGCAGTACTTC	CASSLRQGGSYDEQYF
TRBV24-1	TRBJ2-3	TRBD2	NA	TGTGCCACCAGTTTGGCTAGCGGGGGCACAGATACGCAGTATTTT	CATSLASGGTDTQYF
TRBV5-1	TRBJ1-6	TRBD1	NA	TGCGCCAGCAGCTTGACAGGGGGAGGAGGAAATTCACCCCTCCACTTT	CASSLTGGGGNSPLHF
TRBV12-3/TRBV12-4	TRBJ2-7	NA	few	TGTGCCAGCAAATCTCGAGGACAGAAATCCTACGAGCAGTACTTC	CASKSRGQKSYEQYF
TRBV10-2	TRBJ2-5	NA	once	TGCGCCAGCAGTGAGCCGGACCCAGCCCACCGGGAGACCCAGTACTTC	CASSEPDPAHRETQYF
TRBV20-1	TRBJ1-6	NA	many	TGCAGTGCGACAACGGAGAGCTCCTATAATTCACCCCTCCACTTT	CSATTESSYNSPLHF
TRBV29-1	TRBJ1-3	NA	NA	TGCAGCGTTGAAGATCGGGGGCTTGATGGAAACACCATATATTTT	CSVEDRGLDGNTIYF
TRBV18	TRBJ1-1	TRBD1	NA	TGTGCCAGCTCAGGCGGGACAGCGCGCACTGAAGCTTTCTTT	CASSGGTARTEAFF
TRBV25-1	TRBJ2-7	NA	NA	TGTGCCAGCAGCTGGGGGGCAAAACAGAAATTACCTTTCCCTTCAGGAACCTACGAGCAGTACTTC	CASSWGAKQKLPFPSGTYEQYF
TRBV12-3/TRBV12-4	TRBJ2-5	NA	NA	TGTGCCAGCAGTCCTTCAGGGGGGGGGGTAAAGACCCAGTACTTC	CASSPSGGGVKTQYF
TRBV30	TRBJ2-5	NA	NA	TGTGCCTGGAGTACAGGGTTGGAGACCCAGTACTTC	CAWSTGLETQYF
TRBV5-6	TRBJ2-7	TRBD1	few	TGTGCCAGCAGCAAGAATCCCCGGGACAGCAGCTCCTACGAGCAGTACTTC	CASSKNPRDSSSYEQYF
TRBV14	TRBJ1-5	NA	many	TGTGCCAGCAGCCAAGGGGGAGCCGGTCAGCCCCAGCATTTT	CASSQGGAGQPQHF
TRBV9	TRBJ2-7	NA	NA	TGTGCCAGCAGGGCCCTAGAGGGTCCCTACGAGCAGTACTTC	CASRALEGPYEQYF
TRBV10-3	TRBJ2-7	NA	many	TGTGCCATCTCCCGGGACACCTACGAGCAGTACTTC	CAISRDTYEQYF
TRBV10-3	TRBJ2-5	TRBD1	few	TGTGCCAGCAGTTACTCGATGCTCGACAGGGAGTTGAAAAAGACCCAGTACTTC	CASSYSMLDRELKKTQYF
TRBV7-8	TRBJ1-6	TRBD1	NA	TGTGCCAGCCGGACAGGGAGCTCCTATAATTCACCCCTCCACTTT	CASRTGSSYNSPLHF
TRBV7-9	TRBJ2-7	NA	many	TGTGCCAGCACCTTAGGGTTTGGGTTCGGCGAGCAGTACTTC	CASTLGFGFGEQYF
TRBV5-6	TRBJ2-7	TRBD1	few	TGTGCCAGCAGCTCGCATACCGGGACAGGACCCTCCTACGAGCAGTACTTC	CASSSHTGTGPSYEQYF
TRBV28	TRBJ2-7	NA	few	TGTGCCAGCAGTACCTCGAACGAGCAGTACTTC	CASSTSNEQYF
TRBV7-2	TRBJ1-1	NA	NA	TGTGCCAGCAGCCCTTCGGGGTATGAAGCTTTCTTT	CASSPSGYEAFF
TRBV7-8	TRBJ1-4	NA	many	TGTGCCAGCAGCGCACGGGCCGGGACATATGGGAAACTGTTTTTT	CASSARAGTYGKLFF
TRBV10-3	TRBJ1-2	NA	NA	TGTGCCATCAGTGATGAACAGGGAAGTTATGGCTACACCTTC	CAISDEQGSYGYTF
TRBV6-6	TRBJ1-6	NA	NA	TGTGCCAGCAGTTACTCGACCAGGGAAACTTATAATTCACCCCTCCACTTT	CASSYSTRETYNSPLHF
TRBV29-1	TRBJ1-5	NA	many	TGCAGCGTTGCAGGGCAGGATCAGCCCCAGCATTTT	CSVAGQDQPQHF
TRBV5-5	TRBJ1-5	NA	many	TGTGCCAGCAGCTTGCTGGCTTATAGCAATCAGCCCCAGCATTTT	CASSLLAYSNQPQHF
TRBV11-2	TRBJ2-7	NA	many	TGTGCCAGCAGCCCCAGAGAGGGACGCTACGAGCAGTACTTC	CASSPREGRYEQYF
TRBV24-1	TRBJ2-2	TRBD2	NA	TGTGCCACCAGTGATACTAAGACTAGCGGAAACACCGGGGAGCTGTTTTTT	CATSDTKTSGNTGELFF
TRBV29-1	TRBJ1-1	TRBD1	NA	TGCAGCGTCGTCTTCGGGACAGGGTGGGACACTGAAGCTTTCTTT	CSVVFGTGWDTEAFF
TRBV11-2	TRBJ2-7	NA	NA	TGCGCCAGCAGCCAACGGAACCTTGCCGAGCAGTACTTC	CASSQRNLAEQYF
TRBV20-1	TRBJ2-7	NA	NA	TGCAGTGCTAGAGGAACCCGGGACACCCCCTACGAGCAGTACTTC	CSARGTRDTPYEQYF
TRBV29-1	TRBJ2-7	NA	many	TGCAGCGTTGGGAATCTCAGGTACGAGCAGTACTTC	CSVGNLRYEQYF
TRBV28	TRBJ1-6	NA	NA	TGTGCCAGCACCTTCGGAAATTCACCCCTCCACTTT	CASTFGNSPLHF
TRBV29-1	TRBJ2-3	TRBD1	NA	TGCAGCGTCGAACAGGGGGCTGGTACATATGTGACGCAGTATTTT	CSVEQGAGTYVTQYF
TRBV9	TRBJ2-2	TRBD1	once	TGTGCCAGCAGCGTAGAGACAGGGGTGATTCTACGGGAGCTGTTTTTT	CASSVETGVILRELFF
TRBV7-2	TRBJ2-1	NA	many	TGTGCCAGCAGCTTAGTCGGGGAGATGAATGAGCAGTTCTTC	CASSLVGEMNEQFF
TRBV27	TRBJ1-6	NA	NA	TGTGCCAGCAGTTTATCCTCGGGGGCTCTTTCACCCCTCCACTTT	CASSLSSGALSPLHF
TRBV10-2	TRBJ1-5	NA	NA	TGCGCCAGCAGTAGTTCCGGCGGCGGGCAGCCCCAGCATTTT	CASSSSGGGQPQHF
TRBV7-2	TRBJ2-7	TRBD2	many	TGTGCCAGCAGCTTAGGGCTAGCGGGGCCAAGGGAGCAGTACTTC	CASSLGLAGPREQYF
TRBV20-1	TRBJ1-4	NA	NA	TGCAGTGCTAGAGGACTAGCGGGGAATGAAAAACTGTTTTTT	CSARGLAGNEKLFF
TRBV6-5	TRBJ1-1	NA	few	TGTGCCAGCAGTGACGGAGGGGCCCAGAGCACTGAAGCTTTCTTT	CASSDGGAQSTEAFF
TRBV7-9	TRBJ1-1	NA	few	TGTGCCAGCAGCTTAGAAGGGGGGGATGCTTTCTTT	CASSLEGGDAFF
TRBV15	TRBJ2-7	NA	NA	TGTGCCATCAGCAGAGAAGGGCGGCGCGAGCAGTACTTC	CAISREGRREQYF
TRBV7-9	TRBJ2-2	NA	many	TGTGCCAGCAGCATAAAACCCCCACAGACAGGCGGGGAGCTGTTTTTT	CASSIKPPQTGGELFF
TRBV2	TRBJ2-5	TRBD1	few	TGTGCCAGCAGTGACAGGGGGCTCGGAGAGACCCAGTACTTC	CASSDRGLGETQYF
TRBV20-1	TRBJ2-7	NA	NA	TGCAGTGCTCCAAATCCGGGAGGAGGGACAGGCACCTACGAGCAGTACTTC	CSAPNPGGGTGTYEQYF